This T cell receptor beta chain comes out of a study of CD8 T cells in ankylosing spondylitis. Germline-derived CDR1 and CDR2 are SEHNR and FQNEAQ (reference sequence). This CDR3 has 16 residues. The V gene end was trimmed by 5 bases and the J gene end by 4 bases; junction bases not matched to a gene: 11. There are a few counts of this clonotype. TCRdb re-analysed the 5' RACE reads in MiXCR, keeping a single row per CDR3 protein. This sample has 150,000 to 250,000 distinct CDR3 sequences, with more than 10% found just once. The chain is built from TRBV7-9 and TRBJ2-1, with 7 nucleotides matching TRBD2. The sequence derives from a male donor with ankylosing spondylitis or in good health (not recorded which). Sequencing was done on a sample of blood, either unsorted or a sorted T cell fraction (not recorded which). For the CDR3, the DNA is TGTGCCAGCAGCCCCCCCGGCGGGAGTGAATACAATGAGCAGTTCTTC. Translation gives CASSPPGGSEYNEQFF.